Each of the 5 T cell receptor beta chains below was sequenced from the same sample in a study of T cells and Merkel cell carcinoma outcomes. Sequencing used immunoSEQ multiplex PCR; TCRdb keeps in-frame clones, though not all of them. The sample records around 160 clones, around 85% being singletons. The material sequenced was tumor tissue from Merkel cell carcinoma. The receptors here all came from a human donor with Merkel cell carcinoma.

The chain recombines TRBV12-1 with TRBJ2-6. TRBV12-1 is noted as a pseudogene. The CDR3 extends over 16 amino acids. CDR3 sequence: CASSTLNVSRANVLTF. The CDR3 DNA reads TGTGCCAGCAGCACCTTAAATGTAAGTCGGGCCAACGTCCTGACTTTC.

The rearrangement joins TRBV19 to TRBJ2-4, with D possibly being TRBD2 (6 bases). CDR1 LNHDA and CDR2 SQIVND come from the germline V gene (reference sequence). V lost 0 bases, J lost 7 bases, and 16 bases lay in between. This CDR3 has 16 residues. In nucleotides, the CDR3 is TGTGCCAGTAGTATAGATCCACGGCGGGGATCGAACATTCAGTACTTC. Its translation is CASSIDPRRGSNIQYF.

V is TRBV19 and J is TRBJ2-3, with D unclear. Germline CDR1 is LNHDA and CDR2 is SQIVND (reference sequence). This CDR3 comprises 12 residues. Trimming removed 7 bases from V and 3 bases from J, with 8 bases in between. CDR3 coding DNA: TGTGCCAGTAACATTGGTACAGATACGCAGTATTTT. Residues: CASNIGTDTQYF.

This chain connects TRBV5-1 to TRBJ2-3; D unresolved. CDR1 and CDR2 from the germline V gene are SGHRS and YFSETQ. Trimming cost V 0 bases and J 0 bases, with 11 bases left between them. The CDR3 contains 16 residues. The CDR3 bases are TGCGCCAGCAGCTTGGAGCCCTACCCTAGCACAGATACGCAGTATTTT. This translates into CASSLEPYPSTDTQYF. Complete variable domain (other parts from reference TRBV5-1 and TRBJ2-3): KAGVTQTPRYLIKTRGQQVTLSCSPISGHRSVSWYQQTPGQGLQFLFEYFSETQRNKGNFPGRFSGRQFSNSRSEMNVSTLELGDSALYLCASSLEPYPSTDTQYFGPGTRLTVL.

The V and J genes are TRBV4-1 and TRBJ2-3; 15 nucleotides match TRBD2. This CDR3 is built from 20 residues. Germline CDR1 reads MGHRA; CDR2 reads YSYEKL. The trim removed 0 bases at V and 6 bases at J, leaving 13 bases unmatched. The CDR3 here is CASSQEPGLAGGLGGDTQYF. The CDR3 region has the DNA TGCGCCAGCAGCCAAGAACCGGGACTAGCGGGAGGCCTGGGAGGTGATACGCAGTATTTT.